This TCR beta chain is drawn from a study of OX40 agonist ivuxolimab in advanced cancers. Overall study results and limits: Expanded clones were, on average, more numerous in CD8+ T cells than in CD4+. Some nonresponders also had low normalized T-cell clonal expansion.

Generated by immunoSEQ multiplex PCR, the TCRdb table keeps only in-frame clones and is missing some. The table includes more than 100,000 clones, 75% to 90% detected once. This clone was counted once. Its antigen is still unknown. V dropped 1 base and J dropped 3 bases, with 13 bases sitting between them. Germline CDR1 LNHDA, CDR2 SQIVND (reference sequence). This CDR3 has 16 residues. The gene calls are TRBV19 and TRBJ2-1, with D hard to call. The receptor was isolated from an adult with an advanced solid tumor such as melanoma, head and neck, liver or kidney cancer. The material was CD4+ or CD8+ T cells sorted from blood, obtained in a trial of the OX40 agonist ivuxolimab. CDR3 amino acids: CASSIGRVGYYNEQFF. The DNA for the CDR3 is TGTGCCAGTAGTATAGGAAGGGTAGGGTACTACAATGAGCAGTTCTTC.